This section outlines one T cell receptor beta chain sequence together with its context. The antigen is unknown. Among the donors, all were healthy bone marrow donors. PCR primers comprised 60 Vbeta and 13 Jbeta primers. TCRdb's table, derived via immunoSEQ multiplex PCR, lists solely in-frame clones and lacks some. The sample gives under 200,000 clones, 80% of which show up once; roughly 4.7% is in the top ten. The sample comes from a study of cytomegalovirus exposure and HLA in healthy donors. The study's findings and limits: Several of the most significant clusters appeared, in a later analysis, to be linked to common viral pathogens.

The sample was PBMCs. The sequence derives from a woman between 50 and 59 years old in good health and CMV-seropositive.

CDR3 in amino acids: CASSLSGSWQETQYF. The CDR3 nucleotides read TGTGCCAGCAGCCTCAGCGGGAGCTGGCAAGAGACCCAGTACTTC. This chain uses TRBV7-2 with TRBJ2-5, with TRBD2 identical over 8 bases. The germline V gene encodes CDR1 SGHTA and CDR2 FQGNSA. This CDR3 is built from 15 residues. V shed 5 bases, J shed 2 bases, and the junction held 7 bases outside the gene matches.